Sequencing of this T cell receptor (beta chain) was carried out in a study of beta chain features in type 1 diabetes. Study-wide points: Individuals with type 1 diabetes displayed fewer insertions and more deletions at VDJ junctions.

CDR3 length: 16 residues. The V end lost 2 bases, the J end lost 4 bases, and 12 bases lay between the germline ends. The V gene's germline CDR1 is KGHSH and CDR2 LQKENI. The study reverse transcribed the entire isolated RNA, so it sequenced expressed TCRB transcripts. The protocol was immunoSEQ multiplex PCR, while the TCRdb copy is restricted to in-frame clones and leaves out a portion. The table has hundreds of thousands of clones, roughly 11% seen once. This clone has a handful of counts. What it binds is not known. CD45RO/CCR7/CD25/CD127/CD95/CD27 sorting isolated CD4+ naive, central memory, regulatory and stem cell-like memory cells.

The specimen sequenced was naive CD4+ T cells from blood. The rearrangement uses TRBV18 and TRBJ2-6; TRBD2 might be the D (7 bases). The sequence derives from a young woman in good health. CDR3 in DNA: TGTGCCAGCTCACCAGGGGGGGCGAACGGGGCCAACGTCCTGACTTTC. Residues: CASSPGGANGANVLTF.